This TCR beta chain is drawn from a study of cytotoxic CD8 clonotypes in ibrutinib-treated CLL. Study information: Patients: more than nine relapsed/refractory, roughly 14 treatment-naive, under 18 IGHV unmutated.

Sequencing was designed to attain a depth spanning 1 in 200,000 to 1 in 1 million T cells. TCRdb keeps only in-frame clones here, not all; method: immunoSEQ multiplex PCR. The repertoire has more than 20,000 clones, 65% to 75% of them found once; the top ten carry approximately 30%. The CDR3 sequence is 15 residues long. The germline V gene encodes CDR1 MRHNA and CDR2 SNTAGT. V gave up 2 bases and J gave up 2 bases; unmatched junction bases: 4. Study conclusions and caveats: Public clonotypes (which were uncommon) either contracted or remained stable on treatment.

To note about this clone: Its antigen is as yet unknown.

The starting material was PBMCs, obtained before ibrutinib treatment. This TCR came from a human donor with chronic lymphocytic leukemia. The chain is built from TRBV6-4 and TRBJ2-3; 7 bases are a match to TRBD2. CDR3 bases: TGTGCCAGCAGTGACGGGAGCGGGGACACAGATACGCAGTATTTT. Protein sequence: CASSDGSGDTDTQYF.